Following are 24 T cell receptor beta chains from one sample sequenced in a study of Ad26.COV2.S vaccination and SARS-CoV-2 variants. Data came from immunoSEQ multiplex PCR; TCRdb stores just in-frame clones and leaves some out. The data hold some 480,000 clones, with 87% observed a single time. The treatment was: over 15 received Ad26.COV2.S at low or high dose, single or two shots; 5 received placebo; per-sample allocation not given. On day 63 after the first injection, vaccine and placebo recipients gave samples. The material sequenced was peripheral blood, taken in a trial of Ad26.COV2.S vaccine versus placebo. These receptors were collected from a person aged 18-65 years who received the Ad26.COV2.S COVID-19 vaccine or a placebo.

The rearrangement links TRBV4-2 to TRBJ2-7, with D perhaps matching TRBD2 (5 bases). V lost 1 base, J lost 10 bases, and 11 bases lay in between. Per the germline V gene, CDR1 is LGHNA and CDR2 is YNFKEQ. The CDR3 sequence is 12 residues long. This CDR3 reads CASSQAEGPQYF. The CDR3 nucleotides are TGTGCCAGCAGCCAAGCCGAGGGTCCACAGTACTTC.

The chain carries TRBV19 and TRBJ2-1, with 8 nucleotides matching TRBD2. CDR1 and CDR2 from the germline V gene are LNHDA and SQIVND (reference sequence). This CDR3 region has 14 residues. Losses at the gene ends were 6 bases for V and 7 bases for J; bases not matched to a gene: 8. CDR3 nucleotide sequence: TGTGCCAGTAGCCGACTAGCGTCGGGGAATGAGCAGTTCTTC. Translating it yields CASSRLASGNEQFF.

The chain is built from TRBV30 and TRBJ2-1; 9 bases are shared with TRBD1. Germline lookup yields CDR1 GTSNPN and CDR2 SVGIG (reference sequence). The CDR3 totals 12 residues. V dropped 7 bases and J dropped 10; count of bases not matched to a gene: 8. CDR3 in amino acids: CASSGTGREQFF. Here the CDR3 DNA reads TGTGCCTCTTCCGGGACAGGGAGGGAGCAGTTCTTC.

This chain connects TRBV12-5 to TRBJ1-1; 7 bases line up with TRBD1. The ends lost 1 base at V and 6 bases at J; junction bases unmatched: 14. There are 17 residues in the CDR3. Germline values: CDR1 LGHNT, CDR2 FRNRAP. The CDR3, as DNA: TGTGCTAGTGGTTTGGATACAGGGGCCCGTCCCCTCGCTGAAGCTTTCTTT. Protein product: CASGLDTGARPLAEAFF. Together with reference TRBV12-5 and TRBJ1-1, the CDR3 gives the full variable domain: DARVTQTPRHKVTEMGQEVTMRCQPILGHNTVFWYRQTMMQGLELLAYFRNRAPLDDSGMPKDRFSAEMPDATLATLKIQPSEPRDSAVYFCASGLDTGARPLAEAFFGQGTRLTVV.

The chain combines TRBV3-1 (or the pseudogene TRBV3-2) with TRBJ2-2, with a possible D match to TRBD2 (6 bases). Trimming took off 5 bases at V and 4 bases at J, with 11 bases between the two ends. CDR3 length: 14 residues. In germline, CDR1 is LGHDT, CDR2 YNNKEL (reference sequence). The CDR3 spells CASSARGLTGELFF. The CDR3 coding sequence is TGTGCCAGCAGCGCCCGGGGACTCACCGGGGAGCTGTTTTTT.

The rearrangement links TRBV6-6 to TRBJ2-4; 7 nucleotides line up with TRBD2. V shed 7 bases and J 6 bases; nucleotides not matched to a gene: 9. Per germline, CDR1 MNHNY and CDR2 SVGAGI (reference sequence). This CDR3 contains 14 residues. CDR3 protein: CASTPPGGRNIQYF. The CDR3 bases are TGTGCCAGCACCCCCCCGGGAGGCCGAAACATTCAGTACTTC.

This chain uses TRBV28 with TRBJ2-1, with TRBD1 matching 10 bases. Trimming cost V 6 bases and J 5 bases; bases outside gene matches: 10. Germline-derived CDR1 and CDR2 are MDHEN and SYDVKM. The CDR3 spans 16 residues. CDR3 sequence reads: CASSPEGTGEHNEQFF. The CDR3 DNA reads as TGTGCCAGCAGCCCCGAGGGGACAGGGGAACACAATGAGCAGTTCTTC.

The chain uses TRBV3-1 (or the pseudogene TRBV3-2) and TRBJ2-3; 7 bases align to TRBD2. Germline V gene lookup returns CDR1 LGHDT and CDR2 YNNKEL (reference sequence). With V trimmed by 1 base and J by 1 base, 14 bases remained unmatched. The CDR3 loop spans 19 amino acids. In DNA, the CDR3 is TGTGCCAGCAGCCAAGGAGATAGCGGGTTACTTAAACGCACAGATACGCAGTATTTT. Encoded protein: CASSQGDSGLLKRTDTQYF.

The CDR3 DNA reads as TGTGCCACCAGGGGACAGATGAACACCGGGGAGCTGTTTTTT. This translates into CATRGQMNTGELFF. This rearrangement joins TRBV9 to TRBJ2-2; 7 bases match TRBD1. CDR3 size: 14 residues. Germline CDR1 SGDLS, CDR2 YYNGEE. Unmatched junction bases numbered 6, after V lost 9 bases and J lost 1 base.

The chain links TRBV28 to TRBJ1-4; D is undetermined. This CDR3 has 14 amino acids. The germline gives CDR1 MDHEN, CDR2 SYDVKM. Trimming removed 5 bases at V and 7 bases at J, with 14 bases between. The CDR3 loop reads CASSLRRAGEKLFF. In DNA form, the CDR3 reads TGTGCCAGCAGTCTCCGGAGGGCAGGTGAAAAACTGTTTTTT.

This chain joins TRBV5-1 and TRBJ2-3; TRBD2 matches 8 bases. The CDR3 extends over 19 amino acids. Germline CDR1 and CDR2: SGHRS and YFSETQ. V lost 0 bases to trimming and J lost 4 bases; unmatched junction nucleotides: 16. CDR3 amino acids: CASSLAPGRAGGPPDTQYF. The DNA of the CDR3 is TGCGCCAGCAGCTTGGCCCCCGGGCGGGCGGGAGGCCCCCCAGATACGCAGTATTTT.

The chain couples TRBV30 to TRBJ1-6, with 7 bases fitting TRBD1. From germline, CDR1 is GTSNPN and CDR2 SVGIG (reference sequence). The ends lost 3 bases at V and 8 bases at J; junction bases unmatched: 7. The CDR3 runs 14 residues. The CDR3 reads CAWRGTAQHSPLHF. The CDR3 region has the DNA TGTGCCTGGAGGGGGACAGCCCAACATTCACCCCTCCACTTT.

This rearrangement joins TRBV3-1 (or the pseudogene TRBV3-2) to TRBJ1-1; D unclear. Trimming shortened V by 2 bases and J by 3 bases, and 10 bases separated the two germline ends. Germline CDR1 and CDR2: LGHDT and YNNKEL (reference sequence). The CDR3 is 14 amino acids. The CDR3 nucleotides read TGTGCCAGCAGCCAATCTTCGGGCGACACTGAAGCTTTCTTT. Translation: CASSQSSGDTEAFF.

This clone was detected only a few times. The CDR3: CASSVGSGNTIYF. The CDR3 nucleotides are TGTGCCAGCAGTGTCGGCTCTGGAAACACCATATATTTT. J is TRBJ1-3 and V is TRBV25-1, with no clear D. CDR1 is MGHDK and CDR2 is SYGVNS in the germline V gene. The CDR3 totals 13 residues. V was cut by 4 bases and J by 0 bases, with 4 bases left in between.

The chain has TRBV7-9 and TRBJ1-2; 7 bases map to TRBD1. V lost 5 bases and J lost 6; bases outside the gene matches: 12. The CDR3 loop spans 15 amino acids. The germline gives CDR1 SEHNR, CDR2 FQNEAQ (reference sequence). This CDR3 is CASSPISTGLNGYTF. CDR3 coding DNA: TGTGCCAGCAGCCCAATCTCGACAGGGTTGAATGGCTACACCTTC. The full variable domain, its missing parts supplied by reference TRBV7-9 and TRBJ1-2, is DTGVSQNPRHKITKRGQNVTFRCDPISEHNRLYWYRQTLGQGPEFLTYFQNEAQLEKSRLLSDRFSAERPKGSFSTLEIQRTEQGDSAMYLCASSPISTGLNGYTFGSGTRLTVV.

The genes are TRBV25-1 and TRBJ1-2; TRBD1 agrees at 8 bases. With V trimmed by 6 bases and J by 7 bases, 7 bases remained unmatched. Per the germline V gene, CDR1 is MGHDK and CDR2 is SYGVNS. The CDR3 contains 13 residues. CDR3 nucleotides: TGTGCCAGCAGCCCCATGACAGGGGTTGGCTACACCTTC. This gives the protein CASSPMTGVGYTF.

The CDR3 sequence: CASSLVLDQPQHF. In nucleotides, the CDR3 is TGTGCCAGCAGTTTGGTACTCGATCAGCCCCAGCATTTT. The gene calls are TRBV28 and TRBJ1-5; D is undetermined. V dropped 3 bases and J dropped 5 bases, with 8 bases sitting between them. Germline loops: CDR1 MDHEN, CDR2 SYDVKM. The CDR3 is made up of 13 amino acids. Using reference TRBV28 and TRBJ1-5 for the parts outside the CDR3, the full variable domain is DVKVTQSSRYLVKRTGEKVFLECVQDMDHENMFWYRQDPGLGLRLIYFSYDVKMKEKGDIPEGYSVSREKKERFSLILESASTNQTSMYLCASSLVLDQPQHFGDGTRLSIL.

The table lists this clone with a count of one. The chain recombines TRBV7-2 with TRBJ1-2, with D perhaps TRBD1 (5 bases). The V end was cut by 3 bases, the J end by 6 bases, with 17 bases between. This CDR3 comprises 15 residues. Germline CDR1 SGHTA, CDR2 FQGNSA. CDR3: CASSLGPGRVNGYTF. CDR3 in DNA: TGTGCCAGCAGCTTGGGCCCGGGCAGGGTAAATGGCTACACCTTC.

The rearrangement uses TRBV28 and TRBJ2-6, with D perhaps matching TRBD2 (6 bases). This CDR3 is built from 18 residues. V lost 6 bases and J lost 4, with 22 bases in between. CDR1 is MDHEN and CDR2 is SYDVKM in the germline V gene. CDR3 amino acids: CASSLGRDLLRGANVLTF. DNA for the CDR3: TGTGCCAGCAGCCTCGGGCGGGACCTATTGCGAGGGGCCAACGTCCTGACTTTC.

The chain has TRBV29-1 and TRBJ2-1; TRBD2 agrees at 9 bases. The germline V gene encodes CDR1 SQVTM and CDR2 ANQGSEA. The V and J ends lost 3 bases and 6 bases, in that order; junction bases with no gene match: 9. CDR3 length: 15 amino acids. The CDR3 here is CSVEGLAGEGNEQFF. Here the CDR3 DNA reads TGCAGCGTTGAGGGCTTAGCGGGAGAGGGCAATGAGCAGTTCTTC.

This clone was recorded only once. The J gene is TRBJ2-1, the V gene TRBV24-1; either TRBD1 or TRBD2 may supply D (7 bases each). Germline CDR1 KGHDR, CDR2 SFDVKD. V gave up 2 bases and J gave up 14 bases, with 15 bases separating them. The CDR3 has 13 amino acids. The CDR3 bases are TGTGCCACCAGTGATTGGGCGACAGGGAGGGAGTTCTTC. Protein: CATSDWATGREFF.

Comment on this clone: The same CDR3 also results from other DNA sequences found in this sample. The chain is built from TRBV5-1 and TRBJ2-1, with D perhaps matching TRBD1 (6 bases). CDR1 and CDR2 from the germline V gene are SGHRS and YFSETQ. The CDR3 sequence is 15 residues long. The ends were cut back, 4 bases at V and 0 bases at J, with 11 bases in the middle. The CDR3 DNA follows: TGCGCCAGCAGCCGGGACACGAGCTCCTACAATGAGCAGTTCTTC. This translates into CASSRDTSSYNEQFF.

This clone is a singleton in its sample. The chain is built from TRBV11-2 and TRBJ1-1; D call uncertain. Trimming pared 4 bases from V and 8 bases from J, leaving 11 bases between. Germline V CDR1 and CDR2: SGHAT, FQNNGV. This CDR3 has 12 amino acids. CDR3 protein: CASSSPGREAFF. CDR3 coding DNA: TGTGCCAGCAGCTCTCCCGGGAGGGAAGCTTTCTTT.

The chain joins TRBV18 to TRBJ1-6; 7 bases map to TRBD1. J lost 5 bases, V lost 3 bases, and 4 bases had no gene match. CDR1 is KGHSH, CDR2 LQKENI, per germline. The CDR3 totals 15 residues. The CDR3 nucleotides are TGTGCCAGCTCACCTAGACAGGGAAATAATTCACCCCTCCACTTT. Protein sequence: CASSPRQGNNSPLHF.